The next 20 T cell receptor beta chains were all read from a single sample in a study of OX40 agonist ivuxolimab in advanced cancers. Produced via immunoSEQ multiplex PCR; TCRdb's table is partial and in-frame only. The table records 80,000 to 100,000 clones, 70% to 90% of them present only once. Sequencing was performed on CD4+ or CD8+ T cells sorted from blood, taken in a trial of the OX40 agonist ivuxolimab. These receptor sequences come from an adult with an advanced solid tumor such as melanoma, head and neck, liver or kidney cancer.

This chain connects TRBV7-9 to TRBJ1-1; unclear D gene. V was shortened by 3 bases and J by 7 bases, with 9 bases between the two germline ends. This CDR3 comprises 12 residues. Looked up from germline, CDR1 is SEHNR and CDR2 is FQNEAQ (reference sequence). CDR3 bases: TGTGCCAGCAGCTTTTCCATTGATGAAGCTTTCTTT. As protein: CASSFSIDEAFF.

This clone was detected only a few times. CDR3 nucleotide sequence: TGTGCCAGCGGACAGGGACGGGGCAATCAGCCCCAGCATTTT. Translating gives CASGQGRGNQPQHF. The rearrangement links TRBV6-1 to TRBJ1-5, with 8 nucleotides matching TRBD1. The CDR3 is made up of 14 amino acids. The germline V gene has CDR1 MNHNS and CDR2 SASEGT. Trimming cost V 8 bases and J 2 bases; bases outside gene matches: 5.

This chain joins TRBV6-5 and TRBJ2-5; TRBD1 might be the D (6 bases). The CDR3 extends over 14 amino acids. Germline loops: CDR1 MNHEY, CDR2 SVGAGI. Trimming shortened V by 4 bases and J by 5 bases, and 14 bases separated the two germline ends. The CDR3 DNA follows: TGTGCCAGCAGTTTTCTAGACAGGTCGGAGACCCAGTACTTC. Its translation: CASSFLDRSETQYF.

The chain couples TRBV28 to TRBJ1-1; D remains ambiguous. The germline gives CDR1 MDHEN, CDR2 SYDVKM. CDR3 length equals 15 residues. Trimming took 8 bases from V and 4 from J, leaving 20 bases between them. CDR3 nucleotide sequence: TGTGCCAGCGTTCCTTCGGGTTTTCCTTTCACTGAAGCTTTCTTT. It specifies CASVPSGFPFTEAFF.

The chain uses TRBV5-4 and TRBJ2-5; D gene uncertain. Germline-derived CDR1 and CDR2 are SGHNT and YYREEE (reference sequence). Trimming took 1 base from V and 5 from J, leaving 6 bases between them. The CDR3 consists of 12 residues. In DNA, the CDR3 is TGTGCCAGCAGCTTGCCGGAGGAGACCCAGTACTTC. Protein: CASSLPEETQYF.

Notes on this clone: It is likely a read error, because the conserved phenylalanine at the end of the CDR3 is missing. The chain carries TRBV13 and TRBJ1-6, with D maybe TRBD1 (6 bases). This CDR3 is 15 amino acids long. Looked up from germline, CDR1 is PRHDT and CDR2 is FYEKMQ (reference sequence). Trimming removed 4 bases at V and 9 bases at J, with 16 bases between. The CDR3 region is CASSSSWGRGSPLHL. The CDR3 DNA follows: TGTGCCAGCAGCTCCTCCTGGGGGCGGGGTTCACCCCTCCACCTT.

The chain has TRBV7-2 and TRBJ2-3; D unclear. This CDR3 has 13 amino acids. The V and J ends lost 4 bases and 2 bases respectively, with 7 bases between them. Per the germline V gene, CDR1 is SGHTA and CDR2 is FQGNSA. CDR3: CASSWPYTDTQYF. CDR3 bases: TGTGCCAGCAGCTGGCCATACACAGATACGCAGTATTTT.

The chain combines TRBV5-1 with TRBJ1-1; D gene uncertain. Trimming removed 0 bases at V and 2 bases at J, with 5 bases between. Germline lookup yields CDR1 SGHRS and CDR2 YFSETQ. The CDR3 extends over 13 amino acids. CDR3 sequence: CASSLDLNTEAFF. The CDR3 nucleotides read TGCGCCAGCAGCTTGGATCTCAACACTGAAGCTTTCTTT.

V and J are TRBV15 and TRBJ2-7; 8 bases are shared with TRBD1. V shed 5 bases and J 5 bases; nucleotides not matched to a gene: 8. Germline CDR1 reads LNHNV; CDR2 reads YYDKDF (reference sequence). The CDR3 is 14 amino acids. The CDR3 DNA is TGTGCCACCAGCTTCCACAGGGGGTCCGACGAGCAGTACTTC. It is translated as CATSFHRGSDEQYF.

This clone was detected a few times. V usage is TRBV19 and J usage is TRBJ1-6; D call uncertain. This CDR3 spans 14 amino acids. Looked up from germline, CDR1 is LNHDA and CDR2 is SQIVND (reference sequence). The ends were cut back, 3 bases at V and 7 bases at J, with 10 bases in the middle. The CDR3 loop reads CASSIRAGNSPLHF. The CDR3 coding sequence is TGTGCCAGTAGTATTCGGGCGGGCAATTCACCCCTCCACTTT.

The chain joins TRBV7-9 to TRBJ1-1; no clear D gene. Germline assignment: CDR1 SEHNR and CDR2 FQNEAQ (reference sequence). This CDR3 spans 12 amino acids. V dropped 2 bases and J dropped 3 bases, with 4 bases sitting between them. For the CDR3, the DNA is TGTGCCAGCAGCTTAAAGGACACTGAAGCTTTCTTT. It specifies CASSLKDTEAFF.

The rearrangement joins TRBV5-5 to TRBJ2-1; TRBD1 aligns across 8 bases. Germline trimming cut 3 bases from V and 7 bases from J; bases unmatched to any gene: 6. The V gene's germline CDR1 is SGHKS and CDR2 YYEKEE (reference sequence). The CDR3 has 14 residues. The CDR3 region is CASSSRQGWNEQFF. Written as DNA, the CDR3 is TGTGCCAGCAGCTCCCGACAGGGGTGGAATGAGCAGTTCTTC.

This chain connects TRBV5-4 to TRBJ2-1, with TRBD1 matching over 7 bases. Trimming at V came to 0 bases and at J to 8 bases, leaving 2 bases not matched to a gene. The CDR3 covers 13 residues. Germline values: CDR1 SGHNT, CDR2 YYREEE (reference sequence). In nucleotides, the CDR3 is TGTGCCAGCAGCTTGGGTGACAGGGATGAGCAGTTCTTC. Translating gives CASSLGDRDEQFF.

The chain combines TRBV18 with TRBJ1-1; no firm D call. CDR1 is KGHSH, CDR2 LQKENI, per germline. The V end lost 3 bases, the J end lost 7 bases, and 9 bases lay between the germline ends. This CDR3 is 12 amino acids long. The CDR3 loop reads CASSPGRNEAFF. The DNA for the CDR3 is TGTGCCAGCTCACCGGGAAGGAATGAAGCTTTCTTT.

The chain uses TRBV18 and TRBJ1-1; D is uncertain. V was cut by 0 bases and J by 0 bases, with 8 bases left in between. CDR3 length equals 15 residues. Germline values: CDR1 KGHSH, CDR2 LQKENI. The CDR3 spells CASSPPRPVNTEAFF. In DNA form, the CDR3 reads TGTGCCAGCTCACCACCCCGACCCGTGAACACTGAAGCTTTCTTT. The full variable domain, completed using reference TRBV18 and TRBJ1-1, is NAGVMQNPRHLVRRRGQEARLRCSPMKGHSHVYWYRQLPEEGLKFMVYLQKENIIDESGMPKERFSAEFPKEGPSILRIQQVVRGDSAAYFCASSPPRPVNTEAFFGQGTRLTVV.

This clone was seen a few times. The V call is TRBV7-2, the J call TRBJ2-3; D is uncertain. This CDR3 comprises 14 residues. Germline CDR1 and CDR2: SGHTA and FQGNSA. Trimming removed 1 base from V and 8 bases from J, with 13 bases in between. The DNA for the CDR3 is TGTGCCAGCAGCTTAGGCCGGGCCCCAAGTACGCAGTATTTT. Protein sequence: CASSLGRAPSTQYF.

This chain connects TRBV4-1 to TRBJ1-2; D is unclear. Germline V CDR1 and CDR2: MGHRA, YSYEKL. The germline V and J ends were trimmed by 0 bases and 8 bases, with 16 bases remaining between them. The CDR3 length is 15 residues. CDR3 in DNA: TGCGCCAGCAGCCAAGAGGTCCCCTACCGAGCGGGCTACACCTTC. Translating it yields CASSQEVPYRAGYTF.

The V and J genes are TRBV7-3 and TRBJ2-7; D may correspond to TRBD1 or TRBD2 (5 bases each). This CDR3 contains 15 residues. Trimming pared 2 bases from V and 2 bases from J, leaving 13 bases between. Germline lookup yields CDR1 SGHTA and CDR2 FQGTGA. CDR3 in amino acids: CASSLPSSGPYEQYF. CDR3 in DNA: TGTGCCAGCAGCTTACCTAGTTCGGGACCCTACGAGCAGTACTTC.

The rearrangement joins TRBV4-1 to TRBJ2-7, with TRBD1 matching 7 bases. Trimming took 5 bases from V and 3 from J; bases not matched to a gene: 7. From germline, CDR1 is MGHRA and CDR2 YSYEKL. This CDR3 has 14 residues. Here the CDR3 reads CASSASGQSYEQYF. The DNA of the CDR3 is TGCGCCAGCAGCGCTTCGGGACAGAGCTACGAGCAGTACTTC.

The chain carries TRBV10-3 and TRBJ1-6; 7 nucleotides match TRBD1. The CDR3 sequence is 15 residues long. With V trimmed by 4 bases and J by 8 bases, 8 bases remained unmatched. CDR1 and CDR2 (germline): ENHRY, SYGVKD. The chain's CDR3 is CAISVGPRGDSPLHF. The CDR3, as DNA: TGTGCCATCAGTGTTGGTCCCAGGGGGGATTCACCCCTCCACTTT.